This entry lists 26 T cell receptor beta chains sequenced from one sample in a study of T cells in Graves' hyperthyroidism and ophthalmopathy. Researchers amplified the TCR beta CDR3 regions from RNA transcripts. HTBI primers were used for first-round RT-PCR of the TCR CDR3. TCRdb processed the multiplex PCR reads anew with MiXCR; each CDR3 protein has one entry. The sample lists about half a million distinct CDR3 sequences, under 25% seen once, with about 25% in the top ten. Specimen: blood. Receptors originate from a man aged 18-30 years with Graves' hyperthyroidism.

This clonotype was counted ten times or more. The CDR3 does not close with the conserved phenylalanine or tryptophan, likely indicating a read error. CDR3 in amino acids: CASSLDRVGQPQHL. The CDR3 nucleotides are TGTGCCAGCAGTCTAGACAGGGTAGGTCAGCCCCAGCATCTT. The V and J genes are TRBV12-3 or TRBV12-4 and TRBJ1-5; TRBD1 matches 7 bases. The V segment lost 5 bases and the J segment 6 bases; nucleotides outside the gene matches: 7. The CDR3 contains 14 residues.

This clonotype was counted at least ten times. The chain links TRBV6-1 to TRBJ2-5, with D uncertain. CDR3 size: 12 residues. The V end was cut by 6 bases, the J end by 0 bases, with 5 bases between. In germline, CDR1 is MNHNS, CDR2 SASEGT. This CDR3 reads CASSVYQETQYF. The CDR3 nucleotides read TGTGCCAGCAGCGTTTACCAAGAGACCCAGTACTTC.

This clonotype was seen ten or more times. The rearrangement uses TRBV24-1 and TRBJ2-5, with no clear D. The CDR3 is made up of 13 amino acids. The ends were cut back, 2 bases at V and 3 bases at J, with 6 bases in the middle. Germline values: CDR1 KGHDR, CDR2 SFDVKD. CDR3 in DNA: TGTGCCACCAGTGATTCCAGAAAAGAGACCCAGTACTTC. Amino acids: CATSDSRKETQYF.

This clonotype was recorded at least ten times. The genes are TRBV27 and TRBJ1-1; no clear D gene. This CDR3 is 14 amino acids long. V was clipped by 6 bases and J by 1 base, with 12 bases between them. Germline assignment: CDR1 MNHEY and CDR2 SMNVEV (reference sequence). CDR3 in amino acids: CASSPQDPNTEAFF. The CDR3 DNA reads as TGTGCCAGCAGCCCCCAAGACCCGAACACTGAAGCTTTCTTT.

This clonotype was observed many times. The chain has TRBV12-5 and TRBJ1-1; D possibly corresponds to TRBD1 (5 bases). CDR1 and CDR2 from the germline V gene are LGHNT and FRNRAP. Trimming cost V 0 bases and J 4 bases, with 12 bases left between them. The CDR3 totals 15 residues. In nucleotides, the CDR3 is TGTGCTAGTGGTTTGGTTCCCAGGGACCGCACTGAAGCTTTCTTT. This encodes CASGLVPRDRTEAFF.

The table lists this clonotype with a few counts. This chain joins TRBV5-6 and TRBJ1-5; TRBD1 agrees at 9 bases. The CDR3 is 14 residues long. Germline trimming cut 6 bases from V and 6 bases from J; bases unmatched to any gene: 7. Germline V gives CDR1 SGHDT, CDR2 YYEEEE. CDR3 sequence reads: CASTSGTGSQPQHF. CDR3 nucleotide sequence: TGTGCCAGCACCTCCGGGACAGGGTCTCAGCCCCAGCATTTT.

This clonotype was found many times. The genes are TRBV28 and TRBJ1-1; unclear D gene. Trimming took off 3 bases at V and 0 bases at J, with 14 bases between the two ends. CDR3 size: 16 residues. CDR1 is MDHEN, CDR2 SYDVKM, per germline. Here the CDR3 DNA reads TGTGCCAGCAGTTTTATAGTTACTTGGATGAACACTGAAGCTTTCTTT. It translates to CASSFIVTWMNTEAFF.

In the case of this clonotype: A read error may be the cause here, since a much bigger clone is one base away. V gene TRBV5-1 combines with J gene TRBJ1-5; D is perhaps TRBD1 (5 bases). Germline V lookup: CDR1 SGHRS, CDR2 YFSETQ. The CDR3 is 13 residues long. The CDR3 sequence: CSSREEGNQPQHF. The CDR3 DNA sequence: TGCTCCAGCAGGGAGGAGGGGAATCAGCCCCAGCATTTT.

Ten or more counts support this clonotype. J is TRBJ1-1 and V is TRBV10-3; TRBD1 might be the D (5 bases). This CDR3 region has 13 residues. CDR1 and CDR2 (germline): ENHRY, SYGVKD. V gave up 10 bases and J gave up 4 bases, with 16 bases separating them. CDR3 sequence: CASEGSGGTEAFF. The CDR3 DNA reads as TGTGCCAGCGAGGGGTCCGGGGGCACTGAAGCTTTCTTT.

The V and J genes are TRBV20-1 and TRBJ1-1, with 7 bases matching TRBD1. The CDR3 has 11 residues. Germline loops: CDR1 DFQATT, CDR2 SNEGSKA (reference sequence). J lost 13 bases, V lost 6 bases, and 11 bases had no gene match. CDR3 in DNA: TGCAGTGCCAGGTCCGGGACAGTGGGTTTCTTT. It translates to CSARSGTVGFF.

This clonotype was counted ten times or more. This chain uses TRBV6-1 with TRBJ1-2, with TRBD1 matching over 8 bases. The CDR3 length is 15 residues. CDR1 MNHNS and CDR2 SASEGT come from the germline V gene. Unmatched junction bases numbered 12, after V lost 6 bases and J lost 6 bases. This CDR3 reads CASRLALDRVDGYTF. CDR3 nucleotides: TGTGCCAGCAGGCTAGCATTGGACAGGGTTGATGGCTACACCTTC.

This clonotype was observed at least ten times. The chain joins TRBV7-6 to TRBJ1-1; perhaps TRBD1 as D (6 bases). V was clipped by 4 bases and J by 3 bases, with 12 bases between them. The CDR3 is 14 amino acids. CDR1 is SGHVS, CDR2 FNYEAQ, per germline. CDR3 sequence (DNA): TGTGCCAGCAGCTCCTTGGACAGCCACACTGAAGCTTTCTTT. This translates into CASSSLDSHTEAFF.

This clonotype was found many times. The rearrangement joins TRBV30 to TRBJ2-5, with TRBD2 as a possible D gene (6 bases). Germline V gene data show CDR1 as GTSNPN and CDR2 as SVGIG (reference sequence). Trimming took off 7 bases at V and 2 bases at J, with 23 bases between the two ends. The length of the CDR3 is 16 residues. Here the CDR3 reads CAYRGWQSAGQETQYF. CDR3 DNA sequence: TGTGCCTACCGGGGGTGGCAGTCGGCCGGGCAAGAGACCCAGTACTTC.

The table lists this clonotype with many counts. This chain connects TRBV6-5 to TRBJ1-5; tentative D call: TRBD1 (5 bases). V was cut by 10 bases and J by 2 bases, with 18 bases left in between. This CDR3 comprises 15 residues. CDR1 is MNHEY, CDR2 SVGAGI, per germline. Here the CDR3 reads CATQVGVGGNQPQHF. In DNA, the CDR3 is TGTGCCACCCAAGTGGGGGTTGGGGGCAATCAGCCCCAGCATTTT.

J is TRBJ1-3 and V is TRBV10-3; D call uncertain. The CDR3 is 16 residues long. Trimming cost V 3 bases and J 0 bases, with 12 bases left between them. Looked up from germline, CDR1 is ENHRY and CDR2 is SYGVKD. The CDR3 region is CAISEFGGSSGNTIYF. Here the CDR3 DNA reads TGTGCCATCAGTGAATTCGGCGGTAGCTCTGGAAACACCATATATTTT.

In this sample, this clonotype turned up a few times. The CDR3 DNA reads as TGTGCCAGCAGCCTAGGGATGGATTCACCCCTCCACTTT. It is translated as CASSLGMDSPLHF. V and J are TRBV7-2 and TRBJ1-6, with D hard to call. Per the germline V gene, CDR1 is SGHTA and CDR2 is FQGNSA. The germline V and J ends were trimmed by 5 bases and 8 bases, with 10 bases remaining between them. The CDR3 runs to 13 residues.

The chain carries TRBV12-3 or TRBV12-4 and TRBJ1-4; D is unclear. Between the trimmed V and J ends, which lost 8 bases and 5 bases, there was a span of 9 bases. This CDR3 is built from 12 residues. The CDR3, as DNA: TGTGCCAGCTCCCGACGGAATGAAAAACTGTTTTTT. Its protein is CASSRRNEKLFF.

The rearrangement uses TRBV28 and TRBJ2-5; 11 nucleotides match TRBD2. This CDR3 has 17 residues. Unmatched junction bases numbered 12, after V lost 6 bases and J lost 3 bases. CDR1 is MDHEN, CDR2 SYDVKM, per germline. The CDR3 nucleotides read TGTGCCAGCAGCTCTGACCCGCCGGGACTAGCGGAAGAGACCCAGTACTTC. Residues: CASSSDPPGLAEETQYF. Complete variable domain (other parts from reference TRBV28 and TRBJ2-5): DVKVTQSSRYLVKRTGEKVFLECVQDMDHENMFWYRQDPGLGLRLIYFSYDVKMKEKGDIPEGYSVSREKKERFSLILESASTNQTSMYLCASSSDPPGLAEETQYFGPGTRLLVL.

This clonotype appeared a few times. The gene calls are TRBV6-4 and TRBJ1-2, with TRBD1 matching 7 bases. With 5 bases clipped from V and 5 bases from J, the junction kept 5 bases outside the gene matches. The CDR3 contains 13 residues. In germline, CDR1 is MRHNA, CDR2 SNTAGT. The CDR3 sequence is CASSNTGEYGYTF. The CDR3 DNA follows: TGTGCCAGCAGTAATACAGGGGAGTATGGCTACACCTTC.

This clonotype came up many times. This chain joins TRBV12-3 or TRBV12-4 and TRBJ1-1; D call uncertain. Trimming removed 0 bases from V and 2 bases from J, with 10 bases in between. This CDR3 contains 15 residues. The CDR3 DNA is TGTGCCAGCAGTTTAGCGGGGTCGATTAACACTGAAGCTTTCTTT. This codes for CASSLAGSINTEAFF.

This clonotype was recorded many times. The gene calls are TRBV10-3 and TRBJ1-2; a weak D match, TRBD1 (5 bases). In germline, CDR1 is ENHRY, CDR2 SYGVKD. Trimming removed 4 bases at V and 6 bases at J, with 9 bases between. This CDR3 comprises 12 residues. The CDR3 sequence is CAISGSGDGYTF. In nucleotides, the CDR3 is TGTGCCATCAGTGGTTCGGGGGATGGCTACACCTTC.

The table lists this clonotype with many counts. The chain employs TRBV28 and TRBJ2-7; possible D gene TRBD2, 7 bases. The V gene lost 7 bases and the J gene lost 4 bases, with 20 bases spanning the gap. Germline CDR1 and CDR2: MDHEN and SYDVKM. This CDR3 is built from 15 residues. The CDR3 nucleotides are TGTGCCAGCACCCGGGCGGCGGGGGCGCGGTACGAGCAGTACTTC. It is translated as CASTRAAGARYEQYF.

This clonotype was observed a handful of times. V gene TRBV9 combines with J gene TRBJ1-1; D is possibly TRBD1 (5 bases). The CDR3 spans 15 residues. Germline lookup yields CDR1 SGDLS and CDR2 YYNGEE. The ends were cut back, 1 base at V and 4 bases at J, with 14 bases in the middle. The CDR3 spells CASSVSPGTPTEAFF. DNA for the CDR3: TGTGCCAGCAGCGTATCTCCAGGGACCCCCACTGAAGCTTTCTTT.

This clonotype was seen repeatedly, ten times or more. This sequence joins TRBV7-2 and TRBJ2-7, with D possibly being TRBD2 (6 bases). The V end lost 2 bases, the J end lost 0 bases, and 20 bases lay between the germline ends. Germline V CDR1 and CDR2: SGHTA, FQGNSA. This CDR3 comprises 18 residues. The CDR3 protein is CASSLPLTGSGVSYEQYF. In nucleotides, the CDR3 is TGTGCCAGCAGCTTACCGTTAACCGGGAGTGGGGTCTCCTACGAGCAGTACTTC.

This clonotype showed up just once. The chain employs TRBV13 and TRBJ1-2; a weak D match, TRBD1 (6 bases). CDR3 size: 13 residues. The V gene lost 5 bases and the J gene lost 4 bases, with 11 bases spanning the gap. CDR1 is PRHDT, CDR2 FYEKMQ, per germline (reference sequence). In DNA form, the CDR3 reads TGTGCCAGCAGCGGACAGTTGTTCTATGGCTACACCTTC. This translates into CASSGQLFYGYTF.

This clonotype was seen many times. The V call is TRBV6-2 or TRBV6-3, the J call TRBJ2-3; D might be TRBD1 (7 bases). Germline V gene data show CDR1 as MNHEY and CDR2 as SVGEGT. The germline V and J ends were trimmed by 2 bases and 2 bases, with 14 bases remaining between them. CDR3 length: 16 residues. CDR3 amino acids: CASSYGGTVITDTQYF. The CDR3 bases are TGTGCCAGCAGTTACGGAGGGACAGTCATCACAGATACGCAGTATTTT.